This T cell receptor beta chain is from a study of blood T cell repertoires in COVID-19 (dated by TCRdb to the early 2020s). Background for the entire study: Samples covering the acute and convalescent phases of COVID-19 were provided by collaborators in the United States, Italy and Spain. The prospective study material was composed of cDNA or gDNA derived from T cells, B-cell-depleted T cells, or PBMCs. Samples came from the ongoing ImmuneRACE study (first 160 participants) plus 1,254 subjects from 6 global collaborators. The dataset comprised deeply sampled blood TCRbeta repertoires from subjects exposed to, actively infected with, or recovered from COVID-19. The sample metadata nearly always contained a de-identified subject ID, COVID-19 status, age in years and sex. The repertoires were released in a freely available public database meant as a resource for research on the immune response to SARS-CoV-2. HLA class I and class II types, where available, came from metadata supplied by the sample provider rather than from assay-based typing. What the authors observed across the whole study: Clinical and demographic metadata were provided uncurated, with the amount varying by source and participant.

This clone appeared once. Its antigen target is currently unknown. Base qualities are not at hand, and no much larger clone is one base apart. Collaborating institutions collected whole blood in K2EDTA tubes following their own protocols. For TCRbeta analysis, collaborator samples were shipped as frozen whole blood, as isolated PBMCs, or as DNA extracted from either sample type. TCRbeta CDR3 regions were amplified from genomic DNA using the immunoSEQ Assay, a bias-controlled multiplex PCR. As for how the authors treated the data: Nucleated cell counts per sample were estimated from amplification of reference gene primers within the assay. To quantify the absolute abundance of each unique TCRbeta CDR3 rearrangement, sequence reads were collapsed and filtered. For each sample, productive Simpson clonality was calculated as the square root of Simpson's diversity index over productive rearrangements. Entries here come from immuneACCESS through TCRdb and include only in-frame sequences with V and J called. Some clones fail to appear in such tables; in the studies checked, an unresolved V gene covers under half of the shortfall, and the cause of the remainder is unknown. The DNA was the basis for D and trimming; V, J and clone size are from that table. The sample table lists some 200,000 clones, 88% of them with a count of one. Approximately 1.5% of the sample comes from the top ten.

Specimen: peripheral blood. This clonotype was sampled from a man between 18 and 29 years old with active or convalescent COVID-19.

In nucleotide form, the sequence is TGTGCCAGCAGTTTGGTTAAGGAGGTCATTCAGTACTTC. Its protein product is CASSLVKEVIQYF. The chain uses TRBV12-3 or TRBV12-4 and TRBJ2-4, with TRBD2 as a weak D call on 5 bases. From its cysteine to its phenylalanine, the CDR3 spans 13 amino acids. The DNA shown is the 39-base CDR3, in frame from base 1. Trimming at the junction amounts to 3 bases on V and 9 bases on J, and the germline ends lie 12 bases apart.